This record covers a single T cell receptor beta chain. Its antigen is not identified. The data derive from a study of PD-L1 blockade in urothelial cancer. Study background: About 90% of the roughly 29 patients were men who had bladder-origin urothelial cancer. Analyses were performed on blood at 3 weeks after treatment start (the second dose) and at 6 weeks. Counts from blood samples showed a median of roughly 140,000 T cells. Study-level findings and limits: At 3 weeks on treatment, tumor-associated clones expanded more with durable benefit.

Sample time point: peripheral blood 6 weeks after treatment start. Measured with immunoSEQ multiplex PCR; TCRdb has only the in-frame clones, and not every one. The data contain more than 45,000 clones, around 88% of them singletons. Germline lookup yields CDR1 SGHAT and CDR2 FQNNGV. Trimming removed 1 base at V and 4 bases at J, with 10 bases between. The CDR3 consists of 14 residues. The chain couples TRBV11-2 to TRBJ1-2; possible D gene TRBD1, 6 bases. This clonotype was obtained from a man in his sixties with urothelial cancer. This specimen was PBMCs, taken around atezolizumab (anti-PD-L1) treatment. The CDR3 nucleotides are TGTGCCAGCAGCTTAGGGGGGCTTGGCTATGGCTACACCTTC. Encoded protein: CASSLGGLGYGYTF.